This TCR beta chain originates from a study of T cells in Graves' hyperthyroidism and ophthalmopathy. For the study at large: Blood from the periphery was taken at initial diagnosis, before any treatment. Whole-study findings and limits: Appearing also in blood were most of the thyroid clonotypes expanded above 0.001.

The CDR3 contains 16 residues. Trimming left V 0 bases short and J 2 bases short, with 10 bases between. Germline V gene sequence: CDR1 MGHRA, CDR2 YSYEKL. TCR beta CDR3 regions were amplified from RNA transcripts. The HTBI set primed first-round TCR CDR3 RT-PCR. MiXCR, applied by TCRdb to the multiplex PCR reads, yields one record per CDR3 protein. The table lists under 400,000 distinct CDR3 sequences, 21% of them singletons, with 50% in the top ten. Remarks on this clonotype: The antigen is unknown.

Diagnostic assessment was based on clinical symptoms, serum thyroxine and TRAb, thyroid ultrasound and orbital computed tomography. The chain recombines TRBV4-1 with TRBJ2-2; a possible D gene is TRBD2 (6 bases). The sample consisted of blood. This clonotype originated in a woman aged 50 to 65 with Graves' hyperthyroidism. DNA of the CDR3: TGCGCCAGCAGCCAAGATGAGACTAGAAACACCGGGGAGCTGTTTTTT. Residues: CASSQDETRNTGELFF.